Below, 20 T cell receptor beta chains from the same sample are listed, as sequenced in a study of shared clonotypes between healthy human individuals. Repertoires were generated with immunoSEQ multiplex PCR, while TCRdb's copy carries only in-frame clones and drops some. The sample records millions of clones, roughly 96% being singletons. The sample was naive CD4+ T cells sorted from blood. Subset described: CD45RA+ positively selected. The receptors shown here come from a man aged 18-30 years in good health.

A remark on this clone: A junction end diverges from the germline sequence, so it may reflect a read error. V is TRBV6-5 and J is TRBJ1-1, with 7 bases fitting TRBD1. This CDR3 comprises 15 residues. CDR1 and CDR2 from the germline V gene are MNHEY and SVGAGI. The CDR3 DNA is TGTGCCAGCAGTTACACCCAGACAGGGAACCCTGAAGCTTTCTTT. Translation gives CASSYTQTGNPEAFF.

A note on this clone: Other DNA sequences in this specimen translate into the identical CDR3. V and J are TRBV5-1 and TRBJ2-3; TRBD2 matches at 7 bases. Germline CDR1 and CDR2: SGHRS and YFSETQ. This CDR3 is 14 amino acids long. Trimming at V came to 2 bases and at J to 1 base, leaving 1 base not matched to a gene. For the CDR3, the DNA is TGCGCCAGCAGCTTTGCGGGGGGCACAGATACGCAGTATTTT. It codes for CASSFAGGTDTQYF.

As regards this clone: The identical CDR3 is also encoded by other nucleotide sequences in the sample. The chain combines TRBV6-5 with TRBJ2-7; the match to TRBD1 covers 9 bases. After removal of 2 bases from V and 4 bases from J, the junction contained 6 bases not matched to a gene. Germline assignment: CDR1 MNHEY and CDR2 SVGAGI. The CDR3 covers 15 residues. The CDR3 DNA reads TGTGCCAGCAGTTACGCCGGACAGGGGAGTTACGAGCAGTACTTC. Amino acids: CASSYAGQGSYEQYF.

V and J are TRBV18 and TRBJ2-7; unclear D gene. CDR1 KGHSH and CDR2 LQKENI come from the germline V gene. This CDR3 has 14 residues. V dropped 2 bases and J dropped 2 bases, with 10 bases sitting between them. This chain's CDR3 is CASSPFTAPYEQYF. As DNA, the CDR3 is TGTGCCAGCTCACCATTTACTGCACCCTACGAGCAGTACTTC.

The V and J genes are TRBV7-8 and TRBJ1-2; possible D gene TRBD1, 5 bases. Trimming took 1 base from V and 5 from J, leaving 11 bases between them. CDR1 SGHVS and CDR2 FQNEAQ come from the germline V gene. CDR3 length: 14 residues. As DNA, the CDR3 is TGTGCCAGCAGCTTAGAGGCGGGGGTATATGGCTACACCTTC. It specifies CASSLEAGVYGYTF.

This clone is a singleton in its sample. The chain carries TRBV27 and TRBJ2-2; D uncertain. The germline gives CDR1 MNHEY, CDR2 SMNVEV (reference sequence). V was cut by 0 bases and J by 4 bases, with 6 bases left in between. The CDR3 runs 14 residues. CDR3 protein: CASSLSSFTGELFF. CDR3 sequence (DNA): TGTGCCAGCAGTTTATCGTCATTCACCGGGGAGCTGTTTTTT.

This clone has at least ten counts. The genes are TRBV29-1 and TRBJ2-2; 10 positions match TRBD1. Trimming at V came to 7 bases and at J to 4 bases, leaving 6 bases not matched to a gene. CDR3 length equals 14 residues. Germline V gives CDR1 SQVTM, CDR2 ANQGSEA. DNA for the CDR3: TGCAGCGCTGCCGGGACAGGGGTCACCGGGGAGCTGTTTTTT. Its protein is CSAAGTGVTGELFF.

The rearrangement uses TRBV27 and TRBJ2-2, with unresolved D. Trimming took off 6 bases at V and 5 bases at J, with 10 bases between the two ends. CDR3 length equals 13 residues. Germline V gene lookup returns CDR1 MNHEY and CDR2 SMNVEV (reference sequence). Here the CDR3 reads CASRYLSTGELFF. CDR3 sequence (DNA): TGTGCCAGCAGATATTTGAGTACCGGGGAGCTGTTTTTT.

About this clone itself: Other DNA sequences in this specimen translate into the identical CDR3. The chain combines TRBV5-1 with TRBJ1-1; D uncertain. The CDR3 is made up of 13 amino acids. Germline V lookup: CDR1 SGHRS, CDR2 YFSETQ. V shed 0 bases and J shed 1 base, with 4 bases lying between them. The CDR3 sequence is CASSLEENTEAFF. The CDR3 DNA follows: TGCGCCAGCAGCTTGGAGGAGAACACTGAAGCTTTCTTT.

This clone appeared once. The chain has TRBV27 and TRBJ2-7; D is unresolved. Per germline, CDR1 MNHEY and CDR2 SMNVEV (reference sequence). This CDR3 has 13 residues. Trimming took 5 bases from V and 2 from J, leaving 10 bases between them. The CDR3 region has the DNA TGTGCCAGCAGTCCTACCCGGCCCTACGAGCAGTACTTC. Residues: CASSPTRPYEQYF.

For this clone: Different DNA sequences within this sample yield the same CDR3. The chain uses TRBV19 and TRBJ1-1; no clear D. Trimming left V 1 base short and J 1 base short, with 4 bases between. The CDR3 covers 13 residues. CDR1 and CDR2 from the germline V gene are LNHDA and SQIVND (reference sequence). The CDR3 nucleotides are TGTGCCAGTAGTATAGTCCCGAACACTGAAGCTTTCTTT. Encoded protein: CASSIVPNTEAFF. Variable domain in full (rest from reference TRBV19 and TRBJ1-1): DGGITQSPKYLFRKEGQNVTLSCEQNLNHDAMYWYRQDPGQGLRLIYYSQIVNDFQKGDIAEGYSVSREKKESFPLTVTSAQKNPTAFYLCASSIVPNTEAFFGQGTRLTVV.

The rearrangement links TRBV7-2 to TRBJ1-3; 10 nucleotides agree with TRBD1. Losses at the gene ends were 8 bases for V and 2 bases for J; bases not matched to a gene: 6. The CDR3 covers 15 residues. Germline V lookup: CDR1 SGHTA, CDR2 FQGNSA. This CDR3 reads CASGPGTGAGNTIYF. The CDR3 DNA sequence: TGTGCCAGCGGTCCCGGGACAGGGGCTGGAAACACCATATATTTT.

The V and J genes are TRBV5-1 and TRBJ2-2; TRBD2 aligns across 7 bases. Germline V gives CDR1 SGHRS, CDR2 YFSETQ. Trimming at V came to 0 bases and at J to 6 bases, leaving 5 bases not matched to a gene. CDR3 length: 15 amino acids. CDR3 amino acids: CASSLAPGGAGELFF. CDR3 DNA sequence: TGCGCCAGCAGCTTGGCCCCGGGGGGAGCCGGGGAGCTGTTTTTT. The variable domain in full, with the rest retrieved from reference TRBV5-1 and TRBJ2-2, is KAGVTQTPRYLIKTRGQQVTLSCSPISGHRSVSWYQQTPGQGLQFLFEYFSETQRNKGNFPGRFSGRQFSNSRSEMNVSTLELGDSALYLCASSLAPGGAGELFFGEGSRLTVL.

The gene calls are TRBV7-9 and TRBJ2-4, with D tentatively TRBD1 (7 bases). The germline gives CDR1 SEHNR, CDR2 FQNEAQ (reference sequence). CDR3 length equals 15 residues. V was clipped by 2 bases and J by 9 bases, with 17 bases between them. The CDR3 sequence is CASSLPDREESIQYF. In DNA, the CDR3 is TGTGCCAGCAGCTTACCTGACAGGGAGGAGAGCATTCAGTACTTC.

Details on this clone: The same CDR3 also results from other DNA sequences found in this sample. The chain employs TRBV15 and TRBJ1-1, with D hard to call. The CDR3 contains 13 residues. Germline V gene data show CDR1 as LNHNV and CDR2 as YYDKDF (reference sequence). Trimming shortened V by 0 bases and J by 2 bases, and 4 bases separated the two germline ends. The CDR3, as DNA: TGTGCCACCAGCAGAGACAGAAACACTGAAGCTTTCTTT. Residues: CATSRDRNTEAFF.

The chain couples TRBV7-6 to TRBJ1-2; weak D call: TRBD1 (5 bases). Trimming left V 1 base short and J 6 bases short, with 12 bases between. CDR3 length: 14 residues. Germline V lookup: CDR1 SGHVS, CDR2 FNYEAQ. The DNA for the CDR3 is TGTGCCAGCAGCTTAGGGGGGAGGGGCCATGGCTACACCTTC. It specifies CASSLGGRGHGYTF.

The chain joins TRBV5-1 to TRBJ1-4, with 9 nucleotides matching TRBD1. Trimming took 0 bases from V and 8 from J; bases not matched to a gene: 5. Germline-derived CDR1 and CDR2 are SGHRS and YFSETQ. The CDR3 covers 15 residues. CDR3 bases: TGCGCCAGCAGCTTGGCCGGGACAGGGAAAGAAAAACTGTTTTTT. Protein product: CASSLAGTGKEKLFF.

The chain has TRBV21-1 and TRBJ1-4. TRBV21-1 is listed as a pseudogene. The CDR3 has 16 amino acids. The CDR3 region is CASSKGGLEGSEKLFF. CDR3 bases: TGTGCCAGCAGCAAAGGAGGTCTGGAGGGTAGCGAAAAACTGTTTTTT.

V usage is TRBV5-1 and J usage is TRBJ2-2, with TRBD2 identical over 9 bases. After removal of 2 bases from V and 3 bases from J, the junction contained 5 bases not matched to a gene. The germline V gene encodes CDR1 SGHRS and CDR2 YFSETQ. CDR3 length: 16 amino acids. This CDR3 is CASSFRSGSDTGELFF. CDR3 bases: TGCGCCAGCAGCTTTCGTAGCGGGAGTGACACCGGGGAGCTGTTTTTT. Based on the CDR3 plus reference TRBV5-1 and TRBJ2-2, the full variable domain is KAGVTQTPRYLIKTRGQQVTLSCSPISGHRSVSWYQQTPGQGLQFLFEYFSETQRNKGNFPGRFSGRQFSNSRSEMNVSTLELGDSALYLCASSFRSGSDTGELFFGEGSRLTVL.

Here the CDR3 DNA reads TGTGCCAGCAGTTACAGGGGGCCGGGCAATGAGCAGTTCTTC. Translation gives CASSYRGPGNEQFF. The chain employs TRBV6-5 and TRBJ2-1, with 7 positions matching TRBD1. V lost 2 bases to trimming and J lost 6 bases; unmatched junction nucleotides: 4. Germline CDR1 and CDR2: MNHEY and SVGAGI. The CDR3 length is 14 residues.